This is a list of T cell receptor beta chains from one sample in a study of OX40 agonist ivuxolimab in advanced cancers. Sequenced by immunoSEQ multiplex PCR; TCRdb stores in-frame clones only, minus some. This sample has about 58,000 clones, with approximately 86% found just once. The sample here was CD4+ or CD8+ T cells sorted from blood, taken in a trial of the OX40 agonist ivuxolimab. These receptors originate from an adult with an advanced solid tumor such as melanoma, head and neck, liver or kidney cancer. CDR3s include the opening cysteine and the closing phenylalanine or tryptophan. A D gene is named only where the DNA matches it firmly. Not all rows give a size; the values are once, few, many and, for expanded clones, a class.

abundance,d_gene,j_gene,v_gene,CDR3nt,CDR3aa
NA,NA,TRBJ2-1,TRBV19,TGTGCCAGTAGTGGCAGCAACTACAATGAGCAGTTCTTC,CASSGSNYNEQFF
once,TRBD1,TRBJ2-7,TRBV6-5,TGTGCCAGCAGTCGAACGGGACAGCGCTACGAGCAGTACTTC,CASSRTGQRYEQYF
NA,TRBD1,TRBJ1-5,TRBV16,TGTGCCAGCAGCCAATCGTCCGGGACAGGGACTCAGCCCCAGCATTTT,CASSQSSGTGTQPQHF
NA,TRBD1,TRBJ2-7,TRBV7-2,TGTGCCAGCAGCTTAGCCGGGACAGGGGTAGGCTCCTACGAGCAGTACTTC,CASSLAGTGVGSYEQYF
NA,NA,TRBJ2-7,TRBV11-2,TGTGCCAGCAGCTTAGTTGTCGGCTCCTACGAGCAGTACTTC,CASSLVVGSYEQYF
NA,NA,TRBJ2-7,TRBV2,TGTGCCAGCAACACCACCTCCTACGAGCAGTACTTC,CASNTTSYEQYF
NA,NA,TRBJ1-1,TRBV6-5,TGTGCCAGCAGGCCTATGGGGTACAAGAACACTGAAGCTTTCTTT,CASRPMGYKNTEAFF
once,TRBD1,TRBJ1-3,TRBV7-2,TGTGCCAGCAGCAGAAACCCGACCGGACAGGGTGGTGGAAACACCATATATTTT,CASSRNPTGQGGGNTIYF
NA,TRBD2,TRBJ2-3,TRBV7-2,TGTGCCAGCAGCTTAGGGCTAGCGGGGCGATCAGATACGCAGTATTTT,CASSLGLAGRSDTQYF
NA,NA,TRBJ1-3,TRBV5-1,TGCGCCAGCAGCCGAAACCCCGGGACAACTGGAAACACCATATATTTT,CASSRNPGTTGNTIYF
NA,NA,TRBJ1-3,TRBV14,TGTGCCAGCAGCCGACAGGCCTTGTTGGGAAACACCATATATTTT,CASSRQALLGNTIYF
NA,NA,TRBJ1-1,TRBV18,TGTGCCAGCTCACGGATGGGGGGGGCTGAAGCTTTCTTT,CASSRMGGAEAFF
NA,NA,TRBJ1-2,TRBV28,TGTGCCAGCAGTCTACAGCCCTATGGCTACACCTTC,CASSLQPYGYTF
few,NA,TRBJ2-7,TRBV5-5,TGTGCCAGCAGCTTGGTGTTTGGCAGGACATACGAGCAGTACTTC,CASSLVFGRTYEQYF
once,NA,TRBJ2-7,TRBV18,TGTGCCAGCTCAGGCCGGGGTTTGGGGTACGAGCAGTACTTC,CASSGRGLGYEQYF
NA,TRBD1,TRBJ1-1,TRBV5-5,TGTGCCAGCAGCCTATACAGGACAGGGGGCAGAGACGCTTTCTTT,CASSLYRTGGRDAFF
NA,NA,TRBJ2-2,TRBV7-9,TGTGCCACCGCTCAGTCAGCCGGGGAGCTGTTTTTT,CATAQSAGELFF
NA,NA,TRBJ1-2,TRBV10-2,TGCGCCAGCAGCGCTTCGGGTGGGGCCCGCCGGTATGGCTACACCTTC,CASSASGGARRYGYTF
NA,NA,TRBJ2-7,TRBV27,TGTGCCAGCAGTCCCCTGGGGGTCGACTCCTACGAGCAGTACTTC,CASSPLGVDSYEQYF
NA,NA,TRBJ1-1,TRBV7-8,TGTGCCACCACACTCCGCAGGGGTGTTACTGAAGCTTTCTTT,CATTLRRGVTEAFF
NA,TRBD1,TRBJ1-6,TRBV6-5,TGTGCCAGCAGGGTGGCACAGGGGGGTTCACCCCTCCACTTT,CASRVAQGGSPLHF
NA,NA,TRBJ2-1,TRBV25-1,TGTGCCAGCAGTGACAGGCGGACCTACAATGAGCAGTTCTTC,CASSDRRTYNEQFF
NA,NA,TRBJ1-2,TRBV19,TGTGCCAGTAGTATAGAGGCGGGACCCTGGAACTATGGCTACACCTTC,CASSIEAGPWNYGYTF
NA,NA,TRBJ2-1,TRBV14,TGTGCCAGCAGCCGGCGGCAGGGGATGGGCAATGAGCAGTTCTTC,CASSRRQGMGNEQFF
NA,NA,TRBJ1-5,TRBV15,TGTGCCACCAGCAGAGATAAGGGTAACAATCAGCCCCAGCATTTT,CATSRDKGNNQPQHF